This is a list of T cell receptor beta chains from one sample in a study of beta chain features in type 1 diabetes. Assay: immunoSEQ multiplex PCR; the TCRdb copy retains only in-frame clones and omits some. The sample records 600,000 to 700,000 clones, 9.5% to 15% being singletons. Sequencing was performed on naive CD4+ T cells from blood. The receptors were gathered from a man younger than 45 with type 1 diabetes. CDR3s include the opening cysteine and the closing phenylalanine or tryptophan. A D gene is named only where the DNA matches it firmly. A row's size may be missing; if present it is once, few, many or a size class.

cdr3_nt | cdr3_aa | j_call | clone_size | d_call | v_call
TGTGCCAGCAGCTTCCAGCCAAGTGGACCGTACTTC | CASSFQPSGPYF | TRBJ2-5 | few | . | TRBV13
TGTGCCAGCAGCCAAGGTTACCAACAGGGAAGCACAGATACGCAGTATTTT | CASSQGYQQGSTDTQYF | TRBJ2-3 | . | . | TRBV4-2
TGCGCCAGCAGCGCAACCGGGACAGTCTCACCCCTCCACTTT | CASSATGTVSPLHF | TRBJ1-6 | few | TRBD1 | TRBV5-1
TGTGCCAGCAGCCTCCAGTTCGGGGAGACCCAGTACTTC | CASSLQFGETQYF | TRBJ2-5 | few | . | TRBV7-2
TGTGCCATCAGGCCCCAGGGTCGCAATCAGCCCCAGCATTTT | CAIRPQGRNQPQHF | TRBJ1-5 | . | . | TRBV10-3
TGTGCCAGCAGCATCAGGCAGGGAGGCCACCAGCCCCAGCATTTT | CASSIRQGGHQPQHF | TRBJ1-5 | . | . | TRBV5-6
TGTGCCAGCAGCCCCCCGGAGGCGAGTGAGCAGTTCTTC | CASSPPEASEQFF | TRBJ2-1 | few | . | TRBV11-2
TGTGCCAGCAGTGAAGTGGGAGGGGGCGACTATGGCTACACCTTC | CASSEVGGGDYGYTF | TRBJ1-2 | few | TRBD1 | TRBV2
TGTGCCAGCAGTTACGGGGTCGCTGGAAACACCATATATTTT | CASSYGVAGNTIYF | TRBJ1-3 | . | . | TRBV6-5
TGTGCCAGCAGCTCCCTCCCGGGGCAGGTCACCGGGGAGCTGTTTTTT | CASSSLPGQVTGELFF | TRBJ2-2 | few | . | TRBV7-9
TGTGCCAGCATGAACACCGGGGAGCTGTTTTTT | CASMNTGELFF | TRBJ2-2 | . | . | TRBV5-4
TGTGCCAGCAGCCCACCACGAGTTACCTACGAGCAGTACTTC | CASSPPRVTYEQYF | TRBJ2-7 | . | . | TRBV7-2
TGTGCCAGCTCCCGGACCTCGAGGAATTCACCCCTCCACTTT | CASSRTSRNSPLHF | TRBJ1-6 | few | . | TRBV25-1
TGCGCCAGCAGCTCGCCTGGGGCCAACGTCCTGACTTTC | CASSSPGANVLTF | TRBJ2-6 | few | . | TRBV5-1
TGTGCCAGCAGCACGGAGGGGTGGCAGGGGTATTCACCCCTCCACTTT | CASSTEGWQGYSPLHF | TRBJ1-6 | few | . | TRBV7-2
TGCAGCGTGGGGGCCCTCTCTGGGGCCAACGTCCTGACTTTC | CSVGALSGANVLTF | TRBJ2-6 | . | . | TRBV29-1
TGTGCCAGCAGCCGGGCCAGTACCTCCTACAATGAGCAGTTCTTC | CASSRASTSYNEQFF | TRBJ2-1 | few | . | TRBV7-9
TGTGCCAGCAGCCCTCGACAGGGGGCGCGTGCTCATGGCTACACCTTC | CASSPRQGARAHGYTF | TRBJ1-2 | . | TRBD1 | TRBV7-2
TGTGCCAGCAGCGTAGATGGGACTTTTAGTCCCCTCCACTTT | CASSVDGTFSPLHF | TRBJ1-6 | . | . | TRBV9
TGTGCCAGCAGGACAGGATTGGGCGGATTCAATGAGCAGTTCTTC | CASRTGLGGFNEQFF | TRBJ2-1 | few | . | TRBV2
TGTGCCAGCAGTGCCAGGGGCGACAATGAGCAGTTCTTC | CASSARGDNEQFF | TRBJ2-1 | few | . | TRBV2
TGTGCCAGCAGCCAAGAGCGGGCCGGGGAGCTGTTTTTT | CASSQERAGELFF | TRBJ2-2 | . | . | TRBV4-2
TGCGCCAGCAGCTTGGTAGCAGGGAATGAGCAGTTCTTC | CASSLVAGNEQFF | TRBJ2-1 | few | . | TRBV5-1
TGTGCCAGCGGTATGGGGGCATTAACTGAAGCTTTCTTT | CASGMGALTEAFF | TRBJ1-1 | . | . | TRBV7-3
TGCGCCAGCAGCCAAGAGGTGGGGGGGCCCCAGCCCCAGCATTTT | CASSQEVGGPQPQHF | TRBJ1-5 | . | . | TRBV4-3
TGTGCCACCTTAGCGGGGGGGCCACGGGAGCAGTACTTC | CATLAGGPREQYF | TRBJ2-7 | few | TRBD2 | TRBV10-3
TGTGCCAGCAGGGGGGACCAGGGGGCGTTTGAAAAACTGTTTTTT | CASRGDQGAFEKLFF | TRBJ1-4 | . | TRBD1 | TRBV25-1
TGCGCCAGCAGCCAAGAGGCAGGGCTTGATACGCAGTATTTT | CASSQEAGLDTQYF | TRBJ2-3 | . | . | TRBV4-1
TGTGCCAGCAGCTTAGCGAACGGCGCCGGACCCCAGCATTTT | CASSLANGAGPQHF | TRBJ1-5 | few | . | TRBV7-2
TGTGCCAGCAGCTTGGACGGGGCTAACACTGAAGCTTTCTTT | CASSLDGANTEAFF | TRBJ1-1 | . | . | TRBV5-4
TGTGCCAGCAGCACAATGCTGCCGGACTATGGCTACACCTTC | CASSTMLPDYGYTF | TRBJ1-2 | few | . | TRBV7-9
TGTGCTAGTGGTTTGCTAAACGGAGAGACCCAGTACTTC | CASGLLNGETQYF | TRBJ2-5 | . | . | TRBV12-5
TGTGCCAGCAGGGACAACGACTATGGCTACACCTTC | CASRDNDYGYTF | TRBJ1-2 | . | . | TRBV2
TGTGCCAGCAGCCAAGAACCCCCCCGGCGGGGGATAGCAGATACGCAGTATTTT | CASSQEPPRRGIADTQYF | TRBJ2-3 | . | TRBD2 | TRBV4-2
TGCGCCAGCAGCTTGGGAGGATTCTATGGCTACACCTTC | CASSLGGFYGYTF | TRBJ1-2 | few | . | TRBV5-1
TGTGCCAGCAGCAGTTCCGGGACTTTGATAACAGATACGCAGTATTTT | CASSSSGTLITDTQYF | TRBJ2-3 | . | . | TRBV7-9
TGCGCCAGCAGCCCTCTCCAGGCCCCCCGCGGGGATGAGCAGTTCTTC | CASSPLQAPRGDEQFF | TRBJ2-1 | few | . | TRBV4-1
TGTGCCGCCCAAGAAGGAGGGGATCAGCCCCAGCATTTT | CAAQEGGDQPQHF | TRBJ1-5 | few | . | TRBV10-3
TGCAGCGTGGGAGTAGCGGGGGGTATGACAGATACGCAGTATTTT | CSVGVAGGMTDTQYF | TRBJ2-3 | few | TRBD2 | TRBV29-1
TGTGCCAGCAGCTTAGATCTCGGGACAGGGAATCAAGAGACCCAGTACTTC | CASSLDLGTGNQETQYF | TRBJ2-5 | few | TRBD1 | TRBV11-2
TGCGCCAGCAACCAAGATTTAGGGAACTATGGCTACACCTTC | CASNQDLGNYGYTF | TRBJ1-2 | . | . | TRBV4-3
TGTGCCAGCAGTTACTCAGACGGGGACACTGAAGCTTTCTTT | CASSYSDGDTEAFF | TRBJ1-1 | . | . | TRBV6-5
TGTGCCAGCAGTGACAGGCAGTTAGGGACTGAAGCTTTCTTT | CASSDRQLGTEAFF | TRBJ1-1 | few | . | TRBV2
TGCGCCAGCAGCTTGGGGGACGGTAATCAGCCCCAGCATTTT | CASSLGDGNQPQHF | TRBJ1-5 | few | . | TRBV5-1
TGTGCCAGCAGCTTAGGCAGTAATCAGCCCCAGCATTTT | CASSLGSNQPQHF | TRBJ1-5 | few | . | TRBV11-2
TGTGCCAGCGGGGGGGTGGCCTACAATGAGCAGTTCTTC | CASGGVAYNEQFF | TRBJ2-1 | . | TRBD2 | TRBV5-4
TGTGCCAGCAGCCAAGCGCTGGAGAATCAGCCCCAGCATTTT | CASSQALENQPQHF | TRBJ1-5 | . | . | TRBV4-2
TGTGCCGCCGGTGGGAATGAGCAGTTCTTC | CAAGGNEQFF | TRBJ2-1 | few | . | TRBV10-3
TGTGCCAGCAGCCGACTACCGAATGGCTACACCTTC | CASSRLPNGYTF | TRBJ1-2 | . | . | TRBV5-6
TGTGCCAGCAGCTTGGTGGGGGAAGAAAATCAGCCCCAGCATTTT | CASSLVGEENQPQHF | TRBJ1-5 | few | . | TRBV7-2
TGTGCCAGCAGTGACTCAACAGGGGGCGAATCACCCCTCCACTTT | CASSDSTGGESPLHF | TRBJ1-6 | few | TRBD1 | TRBV6-4
TGCGCCAGCAGCTTCGGACTGATAAACACTGAAGCTTTCTTT | CASSFGLINTEAFF | TRBJ1-1 | few | . | TRBV5-1
TGTGCCAGCAGCGGCGGGACGGAAGAGACCCAGTACTTC | CASSGGTEETQYF | TRBJ2-5 | few | . | TRBV9
TGCGCCAGCAGCCAAGGCTCGACAGGGACTAGAAGAAACAATGAGCAGTTCTTC | CASSQGSTGTRRNNEQFF | TRBJ2-1 | few | . | TRBV4-3
TGTGCCAGCAGTGCACCCGGGGGGGCCCTGGCCGGGGAGCTGTTTTTT | CASSAPGGALAGELFF | TRBJ2-2 | few | TRBD2 | TRBV25-1
TGTGCCAGCAGCCATACTGGGGGGCCCCAGCATTTT | CASSHTGGPQHF | TRBJ1-5 | few | . | TRBV6-1
TGCAGTGCTAGGGCGGGGAAGGGCTACACCTTC | CSARAGKGYTF | TRBJ1-2 | . | . | TRBV20-1
TGTGCCAGCAGCTTAGGAAGACAGGGTTCAGATACGCAGTATTTT | CASSLGRQGSDTQYF | TRBJ2-3 | once | TRBD1 | TRBV7-3
TGTGCCAGCAGCTTAGTTCGGGAGGTGGGGACCCAGTACTTC | CASSLVREVGTQYF | TRBJ2-5 | . | TRBD2 | TRBV7-2
TGCGCCAGCAGCCGAGCAAGGGAAGAGACCCAGTACTTC | CASSRAREETQYF | TRBJ2-5 | few | . | TRBV5-1